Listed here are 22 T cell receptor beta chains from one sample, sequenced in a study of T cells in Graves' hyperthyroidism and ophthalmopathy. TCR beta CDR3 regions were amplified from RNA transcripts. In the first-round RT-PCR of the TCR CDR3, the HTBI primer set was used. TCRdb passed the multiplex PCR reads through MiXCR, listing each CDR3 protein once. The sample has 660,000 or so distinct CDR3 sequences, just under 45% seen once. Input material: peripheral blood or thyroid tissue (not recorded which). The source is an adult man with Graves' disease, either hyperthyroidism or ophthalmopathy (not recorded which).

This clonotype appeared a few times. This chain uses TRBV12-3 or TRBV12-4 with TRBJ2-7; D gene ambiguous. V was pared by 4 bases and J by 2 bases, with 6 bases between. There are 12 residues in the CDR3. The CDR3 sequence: CASSYPAYEQYF. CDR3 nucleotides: TGTGCCAGCAGTTACCCAGCCTACGAGCAGTACTTC.

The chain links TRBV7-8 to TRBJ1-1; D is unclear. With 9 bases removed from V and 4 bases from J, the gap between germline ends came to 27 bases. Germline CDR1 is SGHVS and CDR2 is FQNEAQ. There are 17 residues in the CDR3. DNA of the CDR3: TGTGCCAGTAGCCAAAGAGGCGTTTCCGGAATATTCACTGAAGCTTTCTTT. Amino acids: CASSQRGVSGIFTEAFF.

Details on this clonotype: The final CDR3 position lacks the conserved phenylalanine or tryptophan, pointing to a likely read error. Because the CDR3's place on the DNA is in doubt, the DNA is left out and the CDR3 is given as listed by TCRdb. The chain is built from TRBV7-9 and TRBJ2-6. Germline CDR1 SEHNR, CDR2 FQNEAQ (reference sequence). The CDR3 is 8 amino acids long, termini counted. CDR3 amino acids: CASSLGTS.

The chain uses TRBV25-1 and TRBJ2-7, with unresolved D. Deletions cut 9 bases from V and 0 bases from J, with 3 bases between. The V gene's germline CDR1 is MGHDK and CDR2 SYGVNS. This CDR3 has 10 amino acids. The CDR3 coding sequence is TGTGCCAGAGCCTCCTACGAGCAGTACTTC. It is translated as CARASYEQYF.

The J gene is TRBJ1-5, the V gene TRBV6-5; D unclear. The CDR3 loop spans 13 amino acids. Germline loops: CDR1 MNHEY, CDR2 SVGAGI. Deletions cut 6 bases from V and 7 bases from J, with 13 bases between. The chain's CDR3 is CASRPSNWQPQHF. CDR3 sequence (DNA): TGTGCCAGCAGGCCGAGTAATTGGCAGCCCCAGCATTTT.

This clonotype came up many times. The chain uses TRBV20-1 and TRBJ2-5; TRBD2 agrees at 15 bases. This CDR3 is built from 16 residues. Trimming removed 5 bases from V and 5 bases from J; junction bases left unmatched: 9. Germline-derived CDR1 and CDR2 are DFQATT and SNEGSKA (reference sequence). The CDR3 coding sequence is TGCAGTGCTTTAGCCGGACTAGCGGGGGGGCGGGAGACCCAGTACTTC. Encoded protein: CSALAGLAGGRETQYF.

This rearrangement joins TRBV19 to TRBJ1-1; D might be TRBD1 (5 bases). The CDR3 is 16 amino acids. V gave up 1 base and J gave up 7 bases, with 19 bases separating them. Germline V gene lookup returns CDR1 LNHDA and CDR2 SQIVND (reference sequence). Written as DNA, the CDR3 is TGTGCCAGTAGTATAGCCCACAGGATTGGGTCGCGTGAAGCTTTCTTT. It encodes CASSIAHRIGSREAFF.

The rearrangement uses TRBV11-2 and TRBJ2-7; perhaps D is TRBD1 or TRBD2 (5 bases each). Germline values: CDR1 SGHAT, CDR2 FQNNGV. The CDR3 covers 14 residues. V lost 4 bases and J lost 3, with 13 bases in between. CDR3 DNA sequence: TGTGCCAGCAGCTCCGGGACCCATCACTACGAGCAGTACTTC. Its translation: CASSSGTHHYEQYF.

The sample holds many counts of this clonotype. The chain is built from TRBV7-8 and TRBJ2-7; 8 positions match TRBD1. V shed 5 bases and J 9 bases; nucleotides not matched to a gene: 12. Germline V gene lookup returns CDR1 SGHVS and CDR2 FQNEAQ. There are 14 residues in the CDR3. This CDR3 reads CASSTRTGRGGQYF. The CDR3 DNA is TGTGCCAGCAGCACCCGGACAGGGAGAGGAGGGCAGTACTTC.

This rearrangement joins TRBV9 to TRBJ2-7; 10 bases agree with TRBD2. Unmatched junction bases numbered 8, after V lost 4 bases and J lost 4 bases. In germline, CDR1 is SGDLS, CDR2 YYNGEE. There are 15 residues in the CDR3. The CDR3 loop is CASSPPSSGSYEQYF. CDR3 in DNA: TGTGCCAGCAGCCCTCCTTCTAGCGGGAGTTACGAGCAGTACTTC.

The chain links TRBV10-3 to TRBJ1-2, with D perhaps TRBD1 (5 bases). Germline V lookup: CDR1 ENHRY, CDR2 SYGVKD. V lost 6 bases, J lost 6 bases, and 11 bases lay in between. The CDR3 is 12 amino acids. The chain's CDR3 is CAIRRTRDGYTF. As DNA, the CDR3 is TGTGCCATCAGGAGGACAAGGGATGGCTACACCTTC.

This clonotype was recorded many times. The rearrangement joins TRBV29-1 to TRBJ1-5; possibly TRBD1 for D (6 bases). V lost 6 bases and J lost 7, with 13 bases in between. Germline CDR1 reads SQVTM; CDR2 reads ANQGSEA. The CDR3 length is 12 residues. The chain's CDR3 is CSVLQGDQPQHF. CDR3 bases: TGCAGCGTCTTACAGGGTGACCAGCCCCAGCATTTT.

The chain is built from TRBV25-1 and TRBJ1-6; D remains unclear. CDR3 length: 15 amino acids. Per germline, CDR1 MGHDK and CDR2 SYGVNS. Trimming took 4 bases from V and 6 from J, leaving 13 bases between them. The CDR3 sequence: CASSAPLASNSPLHF. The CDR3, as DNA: TGTGCCAGCAGTGCCCCTTTGGCCTCTAATTCACCCCTCCACTTT.

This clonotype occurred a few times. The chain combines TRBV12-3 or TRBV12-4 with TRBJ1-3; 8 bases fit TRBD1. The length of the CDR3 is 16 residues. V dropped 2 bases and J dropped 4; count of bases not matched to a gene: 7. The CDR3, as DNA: TGTGCCAGCAGTTTAAGGGTAGGGACAGGCGGAAACACCATATATTTT. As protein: CASSLRVGTGGNTIYF.

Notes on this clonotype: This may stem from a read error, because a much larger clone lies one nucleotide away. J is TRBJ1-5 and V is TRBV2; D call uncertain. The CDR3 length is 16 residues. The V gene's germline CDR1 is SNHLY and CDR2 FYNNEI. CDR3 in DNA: TGTGCCATCAGTGAGTCGTGGAGCTCTAGCAATCAGCCCCAGCATTTT. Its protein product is CAISESWSSSNQPQHF.

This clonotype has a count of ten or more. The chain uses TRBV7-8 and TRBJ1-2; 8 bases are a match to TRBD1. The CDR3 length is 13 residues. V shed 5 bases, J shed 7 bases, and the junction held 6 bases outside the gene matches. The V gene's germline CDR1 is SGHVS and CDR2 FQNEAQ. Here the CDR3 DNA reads TGTGCCAGCAGCCCAAGGACAGGGTCTGGCTACACCTTC. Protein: CASSPRTGSGYTF.

The CDR3 here is CASSLRGQGGTEAFF. The DNA of the CDR3 is TGTGCCAGCAGCTTACGAGGACAGGGAGGTACTGAAGCTTTCTTT. The rearrangement uses TRBV7-2 and TRBJ1-1, with TRBD1 matching over 8 bases. CDR3 length: 15 amino acids. Losses at the gene ends were 2 bases for V and 5 bases for J; bases not matched to a gene: 7. Germline CDR1 SGHTA, CDR2 FQGNSA.

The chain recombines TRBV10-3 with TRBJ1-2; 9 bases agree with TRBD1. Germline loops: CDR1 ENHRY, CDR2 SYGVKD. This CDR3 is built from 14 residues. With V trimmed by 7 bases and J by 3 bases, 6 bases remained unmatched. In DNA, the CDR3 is TGTGCCATCAACACAGGGGGCGGGTACTATGGCTACACCTTC. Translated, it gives CAINTGGGYYGYTF.

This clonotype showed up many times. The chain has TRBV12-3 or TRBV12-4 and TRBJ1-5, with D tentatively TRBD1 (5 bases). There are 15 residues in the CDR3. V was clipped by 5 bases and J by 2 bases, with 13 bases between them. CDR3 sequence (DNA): TGTGCCAGCAGTCGGGACGGGGCAGGCAATCAGCCCCAGCATTTT. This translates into CASSRDGAGNQPQHF.

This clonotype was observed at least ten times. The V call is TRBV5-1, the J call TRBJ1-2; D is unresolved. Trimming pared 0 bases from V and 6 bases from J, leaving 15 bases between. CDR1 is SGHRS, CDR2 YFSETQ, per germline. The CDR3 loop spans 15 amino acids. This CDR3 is CASSLAKGSVDGYTF. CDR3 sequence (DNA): TGCGCCAGCAGCTTGGCCAAGGGATCGGTCGATGGCTACACCTTC.

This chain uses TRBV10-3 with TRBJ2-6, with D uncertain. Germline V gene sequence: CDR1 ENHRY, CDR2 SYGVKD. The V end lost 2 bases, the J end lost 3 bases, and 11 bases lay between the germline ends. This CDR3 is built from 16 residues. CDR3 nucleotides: TGTGCCATCAGTGAGATGGGCGGCTATGGGGCCAACGTCCTGACTTTC. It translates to CAISEMGGYGANVLTF.

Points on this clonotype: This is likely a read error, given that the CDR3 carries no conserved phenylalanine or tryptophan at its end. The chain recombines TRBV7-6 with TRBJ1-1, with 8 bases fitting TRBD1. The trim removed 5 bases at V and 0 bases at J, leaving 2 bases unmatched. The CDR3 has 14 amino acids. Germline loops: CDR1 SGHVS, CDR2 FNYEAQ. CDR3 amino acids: CASSRDRLNTEAFL. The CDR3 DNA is TGTGCCAGCAGCCGGGACAGGCTGAACACTGAAGCTTTCCTT.